The next 12 T cell receptor beta chains were all read from a single sample in a study of T cell repertoires in cytomegalovirus infection. These receptors have no known antigen. TCRdb reanalysed the reads using MiXCR and keeps one entry per CDR3 protein. The table records roughly 920,000 distinct CDR3 sequences, approximately 31% of them present only once. The sample in question was cultured CD8+ T cells from PBMCs, obtained from culture after CMV antigen stimulation. Source of these receptors: a human donor in good health (CMV status not recorded). Some clones in this sample may be carry-over from other donors' samples.

This clonotype was seen ten or more times. The chain is built from TRBV12-3 or TRBV12-4 and TRBJ2-2; D is undetermined. The V gene lost 5 bases and the J gene lost 1 base, with 5 bases spanning the gap. The CDR3 is made up of 13 amino acids. In nucleotides, the CDR3 is TGTGCCAGCAGTGGGGTGAACACCGGGGAGCTGTTTTTT. It is translated as CASSGVNTGELFF.

The chain is built from TRBV19 and TRBJ2-2; D is unclear. The CDR3 contains 17 residues. Trimming stripped 7 bases from V and 2 bases from J, with 20 bases between. Per germline, CDR1 LNHDA and CDR2 SQIVND (reference sequence). CDR3 nucleotides: TGTGCCAGTATTATCCAGTCTGGCCTCCTCAACACCGGGGAGCTGTTTTTT. Amino acids: CASIIQSGLLNTGELFF. The full variable domain, rest sourced from reference TRBV19 and TRBJ2-2, is DGGITQSPKYLFRKEGQNVTLSCEQNLNHDAMYWYRQDPGQGLRLIYYSQIVNDFQKGDIAEGYSVSREKKESFPLTVTSAQKNPTAFYLCASIIQSGLLNTGELFFGEGSRLTVL.

The J gene is TRBJ2-6, the V gene TRBV6-5; D may correspond to TRBD1 or TRBD2 (6 bases each). This CDR3 is 17 amino acids long. Trimming cost V 0 bases and J 2 bases, with 11 bases left between them. Germline V gene lookup returns CDR1 MNHEY and CDR2 SVGAGI. The CDR3 nucleotides read TGTGCCAGCAGTTACTCAGGGGGGCTGGCTGGGGCCAACGTCCTGACTTTC. It translates to CASSYSGGLAGANVLTF.

CDR3 residues: CASSTLAGDSTGELFF. The CDR3 DNA reads TGTGCCAGCAGTACTCTAGCGGGGGACTCCACCGGGGAGCTGTTTTTT. The rearrangement joins TRBV2 to TRBJ2-2; 10 bases match TRBD2. V lost 5 bases and J lost 4; bases outside the gene matches: 7. Germline V gene data show CDR1 as SNHLY and CDR2 as FYNNEI. CDR3 size: 16 residues. Together with reference TRBV2 and TRBJ2-2, the CDR3 gives the full variable domain: EPEVTQTPSHQVTQMGQEVILRCVPISNHLYFYWYRQILGQKVEFLVSFYNNEISEKSEIFDDQFSVERPDGSNFTLKIRSTKLEDSAMYFCASSTLAGDSTGELFFGEGSRLTVL.

This rearrangement joins TRBV12-3 or TRBV12-4 to TRBJ2-2; D tentatively reads TRBD1 or TRBD2 (5 bases each). The CDR3 has 14 amino acids. V was shortened by 1 base and J by 7 bases, with 10 bases between the two germline ends. CDR3: CASSLVPGSGELFF. In DNA form, the CDR3 reads TGTGCCAGCAGTTTAGTACCAGGGAGCGGGGAGCTGTTTTTT.

In this sample, this clonotype turned up a few times. The rearrangement links TRBV5-4 to TRBJ1-4; TRBD1 is a possible D gene (5 bases). The V gene lost 4 bases and the J gene lost 4 bases, with 8 bases spanning the gap. CDR1 and CDR2 (germline): SGHNT, YYREEE (reference sequence). This CDR3 region has 13 residues. The CDR3 DNA reads as TGTGCCAGCAGCCACGACAGTAATGAAAAACTGTTTTTT. Protein: CASSHDSNEKLFF.

This clonotype was counted only a few times. The V and J genes are TRBV25-1 and TRBJ1-1, with TRBD1 identical over 8 bases. CDR3 size: 15 residues. Germline CDR1 is MGHDK and CDR2 is SYGVNS. Germline trimming cut 6 bases from V and 3 bases from J; bases unmatched to any gene: 9. This CDR3 is CASRDRDLVDTEAFF. CDR3 DNA: TGTGCCAGCAGGGACAGGGACTTGGTGGACACTGAAGCTTTCTTT.

This clonotype was counted a few times. The junction does not match germline at one end; this may be a read error. The rearrangement uses TRBV7-6 and TRBJ2-1; D ambiguous. CDR3 size: 13 residues. Germline loops: CDR1 SGHVS, CDR2 FNYEAQ. The CDR3 nucleotides read TGTGCTAGCAGCTTGCGACTCACCAATGAGCAGTTCTTC. This codes for CASSLRLTNEQFF.

This clonotype showed up just a few times. As DNA, the CDR3 is TGTGCCAGCAGTTACGGGACTAGCGACCCTGCCTACAATGAGCAGTTCTTC. Translated, it gives CASSYGTSDPAYNEQFF. This chain uses TRBV6-5 with TRBJ2-1; 10 nucleotides line up with TRBD2. The trim removed 2 bases at V and 2 bases at J, leaving 6 bases unmatched. The CDR3 length is 17 residues. Germline CDR1 and CDR2: MNHEY and SVGAGI.

This sequence joins TRBV13 and TRBJ2-3; 12 nucleotides align to TRBD2. The junction had 13 bases not matched to a gene; V was cut back by 5 bases and J by 4 bases. This CDR3 spans 18 amino acids. Germline V gene lookup returns CDR1 PRHDT and CDR2 FYEKMQ (reference sequence). In DNA form, the CDR3 reads TGTGCCAGCAGCGGCCCGGGACTAGCGGGTATCGGCGCAGATACGCAGTATTTT. This codes for CASSGPGLAGIGADTQYF. The whole variable domain, filled in from reference TRBV13 and TRBJ2-3, reads AAGVIQSPRHLIKEKRETATLKCYPIPRHDTVYWYQQGPGQDPQFLISFYEKMQSDKGSIPDRFSAQQFSDYHSELNMSSLELGDSALYFCASSGPGLAGIGADTQYFGPGTRLTVL.

This chain connects TRBV12-5 to TRBJ1-1; 9 bases match TRBD1. Germline assignment: CDR1 LGHNT and CDR2 FRNRAP. The CDR3 runs 14 residues. J gave up 2 bases and V 3 bases, and 1 base lay outside the gene matches. The CDR3 nucleotides are TGTGCTAGTGGTTTTACAGGGGGCAACACTGAAGCTTTCTTT. Residues: CASGFTGGNTEAFF. Complete variable domain (other parts from reference TRBV12-5 and TRBJ1-1): DARVTQTPRHKVTEMGQEVTMRCQPILGHNTVFWYRQTMMQGLELLAYFRNRAPLDDSGMPKDRFSAEMPDATLATLKIQPSEPRDSAVYFCASGFTGGNTEAFFGQGTRLTVV.

Only a few counts were recorded for this clonotype. This sequence joins TRBV6-5 and TRBJ2-3, with 7 bases lining up with TRBD2. Per germline, CDR1 MNHEY and CDR2 SVGAGI. J was trimmed by 10 bases and V by 10 bases; bases with no gene match: 17. The CDR3 is 14 amino acids. The CDR3 sequence is CATAEGGGSFAQYF. The CDR3 DNA reads as TGTGCCACCGCGGAGGGCGGGGGTTCCTTCGCGCAGTATTTT.